The clone carrying this T cell receptor (beta chain) was counted only a few times. Antigen: not known. Assay used: immunoSEQ multiplex PCR; TCRdb lists only in-frame clones, some missing. The sample holds 90,000 to 150,000 clones, roughly 82% seen once. The sample originates from a study of cytomegalovirus exposure and HLA in healthy donors. As for the study in general: A subsequent analysis reported that the 120 validation repertoires were produced on the same platform that had also been used for the roughly 670 first-cohort repertoires.

Study observations and caveats: Some TCR beta chains (roughly 160 of them) were listed as cytomegalovirus-associated. Subsequent analysis showed first-cohort TCR clusters tending to co-occur in more than 90 validation repertoires.

The CDR3 contains 14 residues. The sequenced sample was PBMCs. The gene calls are TRBV1 and TRBJ2-7; TRBD2 was called by the table and not checked on the DNA. TRBV1 is noted as a pseudogene. The receptor was derived from a man between 18 and 35 years old in good health and CMV-seronegative. The CDR3 DNA reads as TGCACCAGCAGCCAAGAGGCGGGCTCCTACGAGCAGTACTTC. It codes for CTSSQEAGSYEQYF.